The 9 T cell receptor beta chains below were found in one sample sequenced in a study of T cell changes during pregnancy in multiple sclerosis. The data were produced by immunoSEQ multiplex PCR, yet TCRdb's version contains in-frame clones alone and is incomplete. The top ten clones hold 0.13% to 0.15% of a sample with about 75,000 clones, nearly 95% of them seen once. Sequences were derived from CD4+ T cells from peripheral blood mononuclear cells, sampled after pregnancy. The receptors stem from a female donor with multiple sclerosis, enrolled in a pregnancy study.

The chain employs TRBV14 and TRBJ1-5; the match to TRBD1 covers 7 bases. The ends lost 1 base at V and 5 bases at J; junction bases unmatched: 5. Per the germline V gene, CDR1 is SGHDN and CDR2 is FVKESK. The CDR3 consists of 15 residues. The CDR3 DNA reads TGTGCCAGCAGCCAAGGCGGGACAGATTATCAGCCCCAGCATTTT. Its translation: CASSQGGTDYQPQHF.

J is TRBJ2-7 and V is TRBV18; D not resolved. V lost 3 bases, J lost 4 bases, and 10 bases lay in between. The CDR3 length is 13 residues. The germline CDR1 and CDR2 sequences are KGHSH and LQKENI. The CDR3 reads CASSPKAGYEQYF. DNA of the CDR3: TGTGCCAGCTCACCGAAGGCAGGATACGAGCAGTACTTC.

The genes are TRBV5-1 and TRBJ2-5, with a tentative D call TRBD2 (6 bases). Trimming took off 4 bases at V and 2 bases at J, with 24 bases between the two ends. Germline lookup yields CDR1 SGHRS and CDR2 YFSETQ. The CDR3 consists of 18 residues. This CDR3 is CASSRLEGAIRGQETQYF. Here the CDR3 DNA reads TGCGCCAGCAGCCGCCTTGAAGGGGCTATCCGGGGGCAAGAGACCCAGTACTTC.

This chain uses TRBV2 with TRBJ2-4; D is unclear. CDR3 length: 13 residues. CDR1 SNHLY and CDR2 FYNNEI come from the germline V gene. The V end was cut by 1 base, the J end by 8 bases, with 9 bases between. CDR3 coding DNA: TGTGCCAGCAGTGAAGGTCGGAGAGACATTCAGTACTTC. Protein: CASSEGRRDIQYF.

The CDR3 protein is CASSSGTSGRTGELFF. For the CDR3, the DNA is TGTGCCAGCAGTTCCGGGACTAGCGGGAGGACCGGGGAGCTGTTTTTT. The J gene is TRBJ2-2, the V gene TRBV28; 15 nucleotides match TRBD2. CDR1 is MDHEN and CDR2 is SYDVKM in the germline V gene. The CDR3 sequence is 16 residues long. V lost 4 bases and J lost 5; bases outside the gene matches: 2.

This clone was recorded a few times. Without the conserved terminal phenylalanine or tryptophan, this CDR3 likely stems from a read error. It is unclear where the CDR3 begins or ends on the DNA, so no DNA is shown, and the CDR3 is as TCRdb lists it. The chain links TRBV5-4 to TRBJ1-1; the table's D call TRBD1 went unverified against the DNA. The CDR3 length is 14 residues, termini included. Germline CDR1 and CDR2: SGHNT and YYREEE (reference sequence). The CDR3 is CASSLGGGGTGGDI.

This rearrangement joins TRBV7-2 to TRBJ2-3; weak D call: TRBD2 (6 bases). The CDR3 has 17 residues. Trimming took off 5 bases at V and 0 bases at J, with 18 bases between the two ends. Germline CDR1 reads SGHTA; CDR2 reads FQGNSA. The CDR3 reads CASSHGGIGPSTDTQYF. The CDR3 DNA reads TGTGCCAGCAGCCATGGGGGGATCGGGCCAAGCACAGATACGCAGTATTTT.

The chain has TRBV6-5 and TRBJ2-3; D perhaps matches TRBD2 (5 bases). V shed 4 bases and J shed 0 bases, with 14 bases lying between them. CDR1 and CDR2 (germline): MNHEY, SVGAGI. This CDR3 spans 16 amino acids. The CDR3 DNA is TGTGCCAGCAGTTTATTAGCGACCCCTAGCACAGATACGCAGTATTTT. It translates to CASSLLATPSTDTQYF.

Worth noting for this clone: At one end the junction does not follow the germline gene, possibly because of a read error. The CDR3 bases are TGTGCCAGCAGTGTGCCCGGGACTAGCAGAGATACGCAGTATTTT. This encodes CASSVPGTSRDTQYF. The J gene is TRBJ2-3, the V gene TRBV6-1, with 9 bases aligning to TRBD2. The V gene's germline CDR1 is MNHNS and CDR2 SASEGT. The CDR3 is 15 residues long.